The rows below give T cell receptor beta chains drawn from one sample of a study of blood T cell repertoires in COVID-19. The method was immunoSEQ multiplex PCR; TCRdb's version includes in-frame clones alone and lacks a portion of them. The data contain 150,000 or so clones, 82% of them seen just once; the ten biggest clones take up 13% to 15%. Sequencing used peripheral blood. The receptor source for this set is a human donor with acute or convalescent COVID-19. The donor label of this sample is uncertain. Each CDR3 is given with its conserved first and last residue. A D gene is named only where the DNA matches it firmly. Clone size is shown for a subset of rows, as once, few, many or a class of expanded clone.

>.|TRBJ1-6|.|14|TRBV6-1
TGTGCCAGCAGTGAGGGGAGGGCCTATTCACCCCTCCACTTT
CASSEGRAYSPLHF
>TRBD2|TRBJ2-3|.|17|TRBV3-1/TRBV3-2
TGTGCCAGCAGCAAATTCGGCGGGGGGCCGCAGGGAGATACGCAGTATTTT
CASSKFGGGPQGDTQYF
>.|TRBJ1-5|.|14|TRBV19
TGTGCCAGTAGTCTCCGGACAGCAAATCAGCCCCAGCATTTT
CASSLRTANQPQHF
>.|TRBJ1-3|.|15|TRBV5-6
TGTGCCAGCAGCTTGGCGCCGGGAGCCGGAAACACCATATATTTT
CASSLAPGAGNTIYF
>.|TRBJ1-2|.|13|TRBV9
TGTGCCAGCAGCGAAACAGGAACATATGGCTACACCTTC
CASSETGTYGYTF
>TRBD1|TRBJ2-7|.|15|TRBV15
TGTGCCACCAGCAGGGGGACAGGGCCCTCCTACGAGCAGTACTTC
CATSRGTGPSYEQYF
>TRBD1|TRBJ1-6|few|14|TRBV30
TGTGCACTAAATTCCGGGACAGAGGTTTCACCCCTCCACTTT
CALNSGTEVSPLHF
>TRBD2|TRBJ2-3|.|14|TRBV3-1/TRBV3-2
TGTGCCAGCAGCCATTACCGGGGGGTAGATACGCAGTATTTT
CASSHYRGVDTQYF
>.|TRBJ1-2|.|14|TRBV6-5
TGTGCCAGCAGTTATCACAGGGAAGAGTATGGCTACACCTTC
CASSYHREEYGYTF
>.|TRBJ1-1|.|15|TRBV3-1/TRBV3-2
TGTGCCAGCAGCCAAGAAGAGGCACCCGGCACTGAAGCTTTCTTT
CASSQEEAPGTEAFF
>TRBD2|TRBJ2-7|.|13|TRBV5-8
TGTGCCAGCAGCTTGGTGGGGGGGTACGAGCAGTACTTC
CASSLVGGYEQYF
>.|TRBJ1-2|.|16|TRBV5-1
TGCGCCAGCAGCTTGGATAGCGGGACAACCTTTGGGGGCTACACCTTC
CASSLDSGTTFGGYTF
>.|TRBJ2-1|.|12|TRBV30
TGTGCCTGGGAGAATCGGGTGAATGAGCAGTTCTTC
CAWENRVNEQFF
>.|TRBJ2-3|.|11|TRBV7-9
TGTGCCAGCAGCCTCACAGATACGCAGTATTTT
CASSLTDTQYF
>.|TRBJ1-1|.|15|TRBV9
TGTGCCAGCAGCACTCACCAGGGTTTGTTCACTGAAGCTTTCTTT
CASSTHQGLFTEAFF
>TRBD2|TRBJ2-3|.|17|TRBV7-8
TGTGCCAGCAGCTCGGGACTAGCGGGGGGTCGTCCCAATCCGCAGTATTTT
CASSSGLAGGRPNPQYF
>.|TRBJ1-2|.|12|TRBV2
TGTGCCAGCAGGGCTGCAGGCTATGGCTACACCTTC
CASRAAGYGYTF
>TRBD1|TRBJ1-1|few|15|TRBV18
TGTGCCAGCTCCCCCTGGACAGGGGCGGTAACTGAAGCTTTCTTT
CASSPWTGAVTEAFF
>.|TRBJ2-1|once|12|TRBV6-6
TGTGCCAGCAGTTACTTTCGCAATGAGCAGTTCTTC
CASSYFRNEQFF
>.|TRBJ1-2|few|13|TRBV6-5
TGTGCCAGCAGTAACCGGAGGGTTCAGGGCTACACCTTC
CASSNRRVQGYTF
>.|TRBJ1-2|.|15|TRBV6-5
TGTGCCAGCAGTTACCAAACCCCGGGGGTCTATGGCTACACCTTC
CASSYQTPGVYGYTF
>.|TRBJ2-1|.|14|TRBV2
TGTGCCAGCAGGTACAGAAGCTCCTACAATGAGCAGTTCTTC
CASRYRSSYNEQFF
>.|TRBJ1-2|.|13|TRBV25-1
TGTGCCAGCAGTGAGGGGCAGGAATATGGCTACACCTTC
CASSEGQEYGYTF
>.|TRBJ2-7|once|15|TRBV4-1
TGCGCCAGCAGCCAAGGAGGCCTAAGCTCCTACGAGCAGTACTTC
CASSQGGLSSYEQYF
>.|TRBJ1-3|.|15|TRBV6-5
TGTGCCAGCAGTCGGACAGTCCCCTCTGGAAACACCATATATTTT
CASSRTVPSGNTIYF
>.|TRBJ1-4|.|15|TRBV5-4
TGTGCCAGCAGCACCAGACAGGAAGGGAATGAAAAACTGTTTTTT
CASSTRQEGNEKLFF
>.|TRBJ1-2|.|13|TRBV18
TGTGCCAGCTCACTGGACGGACTCTATGGCTACACCTTC
CASSLDGLYGYTF